One sample yielded the 17 T cell receptor beta chains listed below, sequenced in a study of T cells after somatic rescue of genetic block. Only in-frame clones appear in the TCRdb table, and some are missing; sequencing was by immunoSEQ multiplex PCR. The repertoire holds roughly 58,000 clones, with around 96% as singletons. The sequencing sample was made of peripheral blood mononuclear cells (PBMCs). The receptors originated from a child under two years old.

This chain connects TRBV25-1 to TRBJ1-3, with D perhaps TRBD1 (6 bases). The V end was cut by 1 base, the J end by 4 bases, with 17 bases between. There are 17 residues in the CDR3. Germline V CDR1 and CDR2: MGHDK, SYGVNS. CDR3 sequence: CASSESIGGQTGNTIYF. In DNA, the CDR3 is TGTGCCAGCAGTGAATCAATCGGGGGGCAGACCGGAAACACCATATATTTT.

The chain is built from TRBV11-2 and TRBJ1-4, with 9 bases lining up with TRBD1. The germline V gene encodes CDR1 SGHAT and CDR2 FQNNGV. With 5 bases clipped from V and 8 bases from J, the junction kept 9 bases outside the gene matches. The CDR3 length is 15 residues. The CDR3 sequence is CASSLTGTGHEKLFF. CDR3 DNA sequence: TGTGCCAGCAGCCTTACCGGGACAGGGCACGAAAAACTGTTTTTT.

Only one count was recorded for this clone. The chain uses TRBV29-1 and TRBJ2-7; 10 bases match TRBD1. The CDR3 has 15 residues. Germline V gene lookup returns CDR1 SQVTM and CDR2 ANQGSEA. As DNA, the CDR3 is TGCAGAGAAGGTTTTTTGGGACAGGGGTTCGACGAGCAGTACTTC. This codes for CREGFLGQGFDEQYF.

The chain couples TRBV10-1 to TRBJ2-7; D gene unclear. The CDR3 is 13 residues long. The ends were cut back, 4 bases at V and 0 bases at J, with 7 bases in the middle. The germline gives CDR1 WNHNN, CDR2 SYGVQD (reference sequence). The DNA for the CDR3 is TGCGCCAGCAGTGTAAGCGCCTCCTACGAGCAGTACTTC. This encodes CASSVSASYEQYF.

The chain links TRBV27 to TRBJ2-3; D unresolved. Trimming pared 4 bases from V and 11 bases from J, leaving 13 bases between. Germline V gene sequence: CDR1 MNHEY, CDR2 SMNVEV (reference sequence). The CDR3 totals 12 residues. The CDR3: CASSYPPGEQYF. CDR3 nucleotide sequence: TGTGCCAGCAGTTACCCCCCGGGTGAGCAGTATTTT.

This rearrangement joins TRBV11-2 to TRBJ1-5; D possibly corresponds to TRBD1 (5 bases). The ends were cut back, 1 base at V and 7 bases at J, with 11 bases in the middle. The CDR3 runs 14 residues. The germline CDR1 and CDR2 sequences are SGHAT and FQNNGV. CDR3 sequence: CASSLAGEGQPQHF. CDR3 nucleotide sequence: TGTGCCAGCAGCTTAGCGGGGGAAGGACAGCCCCAGCATTTT.

This sequence joins TRBV9 and TRBJ2-2; no definite D call. Germline values: CDR1 SGDLS, CDR2 YYNGEE. Trimming took off 0 bases at V and 2 bases at J, with 5 bases between the two ends. The CDR3 consists of 14 residues. CDR3 protein: CASSVDINTGELFF. The DNA of the CDR3 is TGTGCCAGCAGCGTAGACATTAACACCGGGGAGCTGTTTTTT.

This clone was seen a single time. The V call is TRBV5-6, the J call TRBJ2-7, with a possible D match to TRBD1 (6 bases). The CDR3 sequence is 12 residues long. V dropped 4 bases and J dropped 9 bases, with 14 bases sitting between them. In germline, CDR1 is SGHDT, CDR2 YYEEEE. CDR3 in DNA: TGTGCCAGCAGCCTGGGACGGACAGTGCAGTACTTC. As protein: CASSLGRTVQYF.

This chain connects TRBV7-3 to TRBJ2-1; D gene uncertain. Deletions cut 4 bases from V and 0 bases from J, with 13 bases between. This CDR3 comprises 16 residues. Germline assignment: CDR1 SGHTA and CDR2 FQGTGA. The CDR3 DNA sequence: TGTGCCAGCAGCTCGCAGGTTTTCCCCTCCTACAATGAGCAGTTCTTC. Its translation: CASSSQVFPSYNEQFF.

The rearrangement uses TRBV14 and TRBJ2-3; D is undetermined. The length of the CDR3 is 15 residues. The V end was cut by 0 bases, the J end by 4 bases, with 11 bases between. CDR1 and CDR2 from the germline V gene are SGHDN and FVKESK. CDR3 protein: CASSQDPSRPDTQYF. DNA of the CDR3: TGTGCCAGCAGCCAAGACCCCTCGCGGCCAGATACGCAGTATTTT.

This clone was counted between two and nine times. The chain has TRBV29-1 and TRBJ2-7; 9 nucleotides line up with TRBD2. V gave up 4 bases and J gave up 1 base; unmatched junction bases: 8. The CDR3 runs to 15 residues. CDR1 and CDR2 (germline): SQVTM, ANQGSEA. The CDR3 spells CSVVFVGLASYEQYF. The CDR3 nucleotides are TGCAGCGTTGTTTTTGTGGGACTAGCTTCCTACGAGCAGTACTTC.

The chain combines TRBV27 with TRBJ1-2; no firm D call. Trimming shortened V by 0 bases and J by 4 bases, and 9 bases separated the two germline ends. The CDR3 has 14 residues. Germline CDR1 and CDR2: MNHEY and SMNVEV (reference sequence). This CDR3 reads CASSLSPGGYGYTF. The CDR3 DNA sequence: TGTGCCAGCAGTTTATCTCCGGGAGGCTATGGCTACACCTTC.

This chain uses TRBV25-1 with TRBJ1-2; 12 bases line up with TRBD1. The germline gives CDR1 MGHDK, CDR2 SYGVNS. V lost 2 bases to trimming and J lost 4 bases; unmatched junction nucleotides: 5. The CDR3 loop spans 16 amino acids. DNA of the CDR3: TGTGCCAGCAGTGAAGGGGACAGGGGGCCCAGCTATGGCTACACCTTC. Translating it yields CASSEGDRGPSYGYTF.

The V and J genes are TRBV19 and TRBJ1-2, with D perhaps matching TRBD1 (5 bases). CDR3 length: 13 residues. Germline assignment: CDR1 LNHDA and CDR2 SQIVND (reference sequence). V lost 5 bases, J lost 3 bases, and 10 bases lay in between. The CDR3 bases are TGTGCCAGTAGTGGGGGACGGTACTATGGCTACACCTTC. This sequence encodes CASSGGRYYGYTF.

The chain has TRBV7-8 and TRBJ2-7, with no clear D. The CDR3 is 14 residues long. Trimming removed 3 bases at V and 2 bases at J, with 11 bases between. Germline V CDR1 and CDR2: SGHVS, FQNEAQ. The CDR3 DNA follows: TGTGCCAGCAGCTTCGGGCTAGGACCCTACGAGCAGTACTTC. It yields the protein CASSFGLGPYEQYF.

This chain joins TRBV10-2 and TRBJ2-7, with D unclear. CDR3 length: 12 residues. Looked up from germline, CDR1 is WSHSY and CDR2 is SAAADI. V shed 2 bases and J shed 2 bases, with 4 bases lying between them. This CDR3 reads CASSETPYEQYF. The CDR3 region has the DNA TGCGCCAGCAGTGAGACCCCCTACGAGCAGTACTTC.

DNA of the CDR3: TGCGCCAGCAGCCGACTAGCGGCGAACACCGGGGAGCTGTTTTTT. This sequence encodes CASSRLAANTGELFF. V gene TRBV5-1 combines with J gene TRBJ2-2; 9 bases are shared with TRBD2. V gave up 4 bases and J gave up 0 bases; unmatched junction bases: 1. CDR3 length equals 15 residues. The germline V gene encodes CDR1 SGHRS and CDR2 YFSETQ.